Described below is a single TCR beta chain sequence and its context. This sample was taken from a study of OX40 agonist ivuxolimab in advanced cancers. Trimming cost V 5 bases and J 2 bases, with 9 bases left between them. The length of the CDR3 is 13 residues. The germline gives CDR1 SGHAT, CDR2 FQNNGV. The table came from immunoSEQ multiplex PCR; TCRdb's copy has only in-frame clones and leaves some out. The table lists more than 70,000 clones, 80% to 90% of them singletons, with less than 2% in the top ten. This clonotype was obtained from an adult with an advanced solid tumor such as melanoma, head and neck, liver or kidney cancer. Sample: CD4+ or CD8+ T cells sorted from blood, taken in a trial of the OX40 agonist ivuxolimab. The rearrangement links TRBV11-2 to TRBJ1-1, with D unclear. The CDR3: CASSLRANTEAFF. CDR3 coding DNA: TGTGCCAGCAGCCTCCGGGCCAACACTGAAGCTTTCTTT.